The 24 T cell receptor beta chains below come from one sample, sequenced in a study of CDR3 diversity in severe acne. MiXCR, run by TCRdb on the PCR reads, gives a single entry per CDR3 protein. The data contain 97,000 or so distinct CDR3 sequences, around 56% of them seen just once; the ten biggest clones take up over 10%. The sequencing input was blood. The receptors here all came from a male donor with acne.

This clonotype came up many times. J is TRBJ1-2 and V is TRBV28; weak D call: TRBD1 (6 bases). Germline V gives CDR1 MDHEN, CDR2 SYDVKM. The V end lost 6 bases, the J end lost 6 bases, and 17 bases lay between the germline ends. The CDR3 is 14 residues long. The CDR3 DNA follows: TGTGCCAGCAGCCCGTCCTCCGGGACAAATGGCTACACCTTC. Residues: CASSPSSGTNGYTF.

This chain connects TRBV20-1 to TRBJ2-1, with 8 positions matching TRBD2. Per germline, CDR1 DFQATT and CDR2 SNEGSKA (reference sequence). This CDR3 region has 13 residues. V lost 3 bases, J lost 8 bases, and 6 bases stayed unmatched. The CDR3 nucleotides read TGCAGTGCTAGTCGCGGGAGGTGGGATGAGCAGTTCTTC. It is translated as CSASRGRWDEQFF.

The chain uses TRBV20-1 and TRBJ1-4, with TRBD1 identical over 10 bases. After removal of 3 bases from V and 4 bases from J, the junction contained 8 bases not matched to a gene. The CDR3 covers 16 residues. Per germline, CDR1 DFQATT and CDR2 SNEGSKA (reference sequence). CDR3 sequence reads: CSARTAGTGVNEKLFF. CDR3 coding DNA: TGCAGTGCTAGGACCGCCGGGACAGGGGTTAATGAAAAACTGTTTTTT.

For this clonotype: A much larger clone differs by one base, so this may be a read error. Likely a read error: the CDR3 ends without its conserved phenylalanine or tryptophan. V and J are TRBV20-1 and TRBJ1-1, with 8 positions matching TRBD1. There are 17 residues in the CDR3. With V trimmed by 3 bases and J by 7 bases, 19 bases remained unmatched. CDR1 and CDR2 from the germline V gene are DFQATT and SNEGSKA (reference sequence). This CDR3 reads CSASKHRQGAKIGEAFL. The CDR3 region has the DNA TGCAGTGCTAGTAAGCATCGGCAGGGGGCGAAGATCGGTGAAGCTTTCCTT.

Only a few counts were recorded for this clonotype. The chain carries TRBV5-6 and TRBJ2-7, with 8 nucleotides matching TRBD1. This CDR3 has 16 residues. CDR1 and CDR2 (germline): SGHDT, YYEEEE. V lost 1 base to trimming and J lost 0 bases; unmatched junction nucleotides: 6. The CDR3 sequence: CASSLLAQGVSYEQYF. Written as DNA, the CDR3 is TGTGCCAGCAGCTTGCTGGCACAGGGGGTCTCCTACGAGCAGTACTTC.

The sample holds many counts of this clonotype. This chain connects TRBV19 to TRBJ1-2, with 12 bases identical to TRBD1. Unmatched junction bases numbered 4, after V lost 1 base and J lost 7 bases. The CDR3 length is 15 residues. The V gene's germline CDR1 is LNHDA and CDR2 SQIVND (reference sequence). The CDR3 protein is CASSIAGQGAGGYTF. The CDR3 DNA is TGTGCCAGTAGTATAGCGGGACAGGGGGCAGGTGGCTACACCTTC.

CDR3 bases: TGTGCCATCAGTGAGAAGAGGGACGGAATCCTCAATCAGCCCCAGCATTTT. This codes for CAISEKRDGILNQPQHF. The chain uses TRBV10-3 and TRBJ1-5, with D maybe TRBD1 (5 bases). Germline CDR1 is ENHRY and CDR2 is SYGVKD. The V gene lost 2 bases and the J gene lost 3 bases, with 17 bases spanning the gap. This CDR3 region has 17 residues.

The table lists this clonotype with a few counts. The chain links TRBV20-1 to TRBJ2-1; D unclear. The CDR3 totals 13 residues. Trimming stripped 6 bases from V and 4 bases from J, with 13 bases between. Per the germline V gene, CDR1 is DFQATT and CDR2 is SNEGSKA (reference sequence). The CDR3 DNA reads TGCAGTGCCCCCGGCCTGAGGTACAATGAGCAGTTCTTC. Encoded protein: CSAPGLRYNEQFF.

The chain is built from TRBV4-3 and TRBJ2-7; 14 bases are a match to TRBD2. Losses at the gene ends were 5 bases for V and 6 bases for J; bases not matched to a gene: 6. Germline V gene lookup returns CDR1 LGHNA and CDR2 YSLEER. CDR3 length equals 15 residues. This chain's CDR3 is CASSSGLAGEVEQYF. The CDR3 nucleotides read TGCGCCAGCAGCTCGGGACTAGCGGGAGAAGTCGAGCAGTACTTC.

Note on this clonotype: Its ends do not fully match the called genes, so a read error is possible. J is TRBJ2-6 and V is TRBV25-1, with TRBD1 as a possible D gene (7 bases). Germline-derived CDR1 and CDR2 are MGHDK and SYGVNS. CDR3 length: 15 residues. CDR3 loop: CASRSDRSGANVLTF. CDR3 in DNA: TGTGCCAGCAGATCGGACAGGTCGGGGGCCAACGTCCTAACTTTC.

Many counts were recorded for this clonotype. The rearrangement uses TRBV20-1 and TRBJ1-6; D is possibly TRBD1 (5 bases). The CDR3 sequence is 15 residues long. Trimming took off 6 bases at V and 5 bases at J, with 17 bases between the two ends. From germline, CDR1 is DFQATT and CDR2 SNEGSKA (reference sequence). For the CDR3, the DNA is TGCAGTGCGGATGAGAACAGGCTCCATAATTCACCCCTCCACTTT. Translation gives CSADENRLHNSPLHF.

With regard to this clonotype: Relative to the germline gene, one junction end is altered; a read error may explain this. The chain links TRBV7-9 to TRBJ2-7; D call uncertain. Germline values: CDR1 SEHNR, CDR2 FQNEAQ (reference sequence). This CDR3 spans 15 amino acids. DNA for the CDR3: TGCGCCAGCAGCCGCGACCACGAAAGCTCCTACGAGCAGTACTTC. Translated: CASSRDHESSYEQYF.

A remark on this clonotype: Compared with germline, one end of the junction differs, possibly owing to a read error. The genes are TRBV6-1 and TRBJ2-3; 11 bases match TRBD2. This CDR3 has 15 amino acids. Germline V gives CDR1 MNHNS, CDR2 SASEGT. CDR3 DNA sequence: TGTGCCAGCAGTGAACTAGCGGGGGGCACAGGTACGCAGTATTTT. Residues: CASSELAGGTGTQYF.

The chain uses TRBV2 and TRBJ1-1; no reliable D call. Trimming took 5 bases from V and 5 from J, leaving 3 bases between them. This CDR3 is built from 10 residues. From germline, CDR1 is SNHLY and CDR2 FYNNEI. For the CDR3, the DNA is TGTGCCAGCAGTACGACTGAAGCTTTCTTT. This codes for CASSTTEAFF.

This clonotype came up a few times. CDR3 DNA sequence: TGCAGCGTCATAAAACAGTCCGCCCATGGCTACACCTTC. Its translation: CSVIKQSAHGYTF. V and J are TRBV29-1 and TRBJ1-2; no clear D. The length of the CDR3 is 13 residues. Germline V CDR1 and CDR2: SQVTM, ANQGSEA. Trimming cost V 6 bases and J 6 bases, with 17 bases left between them.

In this sample, this clonotype turned up once. This chain joins TRBV20-1 and TRBJ2-5; D possibly corresponds to TRBD1 (5 bases). The CDR3 loop spans 13 amino acids. Germline assignment: CDR1 DFQATT and CDR2 SNEGSKA (reference sequence). V gave up 3 bases and J gave up 5 bases, with 13 bases separating them. CDR3 in DNA: TGCAGTGCTAGGCCAGGGTTGAAGGAGACCCAGTACTTC. It yields the protein CSARPGLKETQYF.

In its sample, this clonotype was seen many times. This chain connects TRBV5-1 to TRBJ2-1; TRBD2 agrees at 11 bases. V shed 4 bases, J shed 12 bases, and the junction held 3 bases outside the gene matches. Germline loops: CDR1 SGHRS, CDR2 YFSETQ. The CDR3 consists of 12 residues. The chain's CDR3 is CASSTGLAVQFF. DNA for the CDR3: TGCGCCAGCAGCACGGGACTAGCGGTGCAGTTCTTC.

This clonotype has ten or more counts. The rearrangement joins TRBV2 to TRBJ2-5; 10 positions agree with TRBD2. The CDR3 sequence is 15 residues long. The junction had 5 bases not matched to a gene; V was cut back by 2 bases and J by 5 bases. The V gene's germline CDR1 is SNHLY and CDR2 FYNNEI. The CDR3 protein is CASSEPAGGGETQYF. The CDR3 bases are TGTGCCAGCAGTGAACCAGCGGGAGGGGGGGAGACCCAGTACTTC.

This clonotype came up a few times. The chain couples TRBV11-2 to TRBJ2-5; no firm D call. Trimming shortened V by 5 bases and J by 2 bases, and 6 bases separated the two germline ends. The germline gives CDR1 SGHAT, CDR2 FQNNGV. The CDR3 is 12 residues long. The CDR3: CASSVGQETQYF. In DNA form, the CDR3 reads TGTGCCAGCAGCGTCGGTCAAGAGACCCAGTACTTC.

This clonotype is medium-sized by share. The rearrangement joins TRBV19 to TRBJ1-6; D not certain. CDR1 is LNHDA, CDR2 SQIVND, per germline (reference sequence). Trimming stripped 6 bases from V and 7 bases from J, with 16 bases between. The CDR3 runs 15 residues. The CDR3 DNA sequence: TGTGCCAGTAGAACCGATCACGTTATAAATTCACCCCTCCACTTT. Its translation is CASRTDHVINSPLHF.

V and J are TRBV4-3 and TRBJ2-7, with 13 bases identical to TRBD2. V dropped 5 bases and J dropped 6; count of bases not matched to a gene: 10. Germline V lookup: CDR1 LGHNA, CDR2 YSLEER. This CDR3 has 16 amino acids. The CDR3 reads CASSTGPGLAGAEQYF. The CDR3 DNA sequence: TGCGCCAGCAGCACCGGCCCCGGACTAGCGGGAGCCGAGCAGTACTTC.

This clonotype was found a few times. One base away lies a much larger clone, so this may be a sequencing read error. The CDR3 does not end in the conserved phenylalanine or tryptophan, so this is likely a read error. This chain links TRBV7-2 with TRBJ2-1; tentatively, D is TRBD1 (5 bases). Trimming removed 0 bases from V and 2 bases from J, with 8 bases in between. Germline CDR1 and CDR2: SGHTA and FQGNSA. The CDR3 sequence is 15 residues long. The CDR3 loop is CASSLALGPYNEQFS. The CDR3, as DNA: TGTGCCAGCAGCTTAGCCTTGGGGCCCTACAATGAGCAGTTCTCC.

The table lists this clonotype with a few counts. The chain combines TRBV29-1 with TRBJ1-1; D not certain. The length of the CDR3 is 12 residues. Trimming stripped 3 bases from V and 2 bases from J, with 7 bases between. The germline CDR1 and CDR2 sequences are SQVTM and ANQGSEA. This CDR3 is CSVEPGNTEAFF. Written as DNA, the CDR3 is TGCAGCGTTGAGCCGGGAAACACTGAAGCTTTCTTT.

The V and J genes are TRBV25-1 and TRBJ1-2, with TRBD1 matching over 9 bases. Trimming removed 3 bases from V and 7 bases from J; junction bases left unmatched: 3. Germline V lookup: CDR1 MGHDK, CDR2 SYGVNS. This CDR3 region has 13 residues. The CDR3 here is CASSEGTGSGYTF. For the CDR3, the DNA is TGTGCCAGCAGTGAGGGGACAGGGTCTGGCTACACCTTC.